The 25 T cell receptor beta chains below all came from one sample that was sequenced in a study of T-cell memory formation after mild COVID-19. TCRdb ran MiXCR on the 5' RACE reads and lists one entry per CDR3 protein. In the table there are about 400,000 distinct CDR3 sequences, 23% of which are singletons. The specimen sequenced was PBMCs or a T cell subset sorted from them (not recorded which). Source of these receptors: an adult woman who had mild COVID-19 (a few samples of this study predate the infection). Cell type and time point are not known.

V gene TRBV29-1 combines with J gene TRBJ2-7, with D tentatively TRBD1 (5 bases). V gave up 7 bases and J gave up 5 bases, with 15 bases separating them. The germline V gene has CDR1 SQVTM and CDR2 ANQGSEA. This CDR3 is 12 amino acids long. CDR3 nucleotide sequence: TGCAGCGCACGCGACAGTCCCCACGAGCAGTACTTC. It is translated as CSARDSPHEQYF.

The J gene is TRBJ1-1, the V gene TRBV29-1; 10 nucleotides agree with TRBD1. CDR1 is SQVTM and CDR2 is ANQGSEA in the germline V gene. J gave up 1 base and V 7 bases, and 6 bases lay outside the gene matches. This CDR3 is built from 14 residues. CDR3 sequence (DNA): TGCAGCGCAGGAAGGACAGGGGGGAACACTGAAGCTTTCTTT. Translating gives CSAGRTGGNTEAFF.

This clonotype turned up a few times. V is TRBV6-5 and J is TRBJ1-1; 8 positions agree with TRBD1. CDR3 length: 15 amino acids. Germline-derived CDR1 and CDR2 are MNHEY and SVGAGI. The V gene end was trimmed by 1 base and the J gene end by 2 bases; junction bases not matched to a gene: 3. The CDR3 region is CASSYLGQGNTEAFF. As DNA, the CDR3 is TGTGCCAGCAGTTACTTAGGACAGGGAAACACTGAAGCTTTCTTT.

This clonotype has only a few counts. The chain has TRBV20-1 and TRBJ2-7; possible D gene TRBD1, 5 bases. The V and J ends lost 0 bases and 2 bases respectively, with 14 bases between them. Germline V CDR1 and CDR2: DFQATT, SNEGSKA (reference sequence). This CDR3 is 15 amino acids long. The CDR3 sequence is CSARDRRTPAYEQYF. The CDR3 nucleotides read TGCAGTGCTAGAGATCGTAGGACACCAGCCTACGAGCAGTACTTC.

V and J are TRBV4-1 and TRBJ2-1, with 9 nucleotides matching TRBD1. CDR1 and CDR2 from the germline V gene are MGHRA and YSYEKL. The V gene end was trimmed by 3 bases and the J gene end by 8 bases; junction bases not matched to a gene: 5. The CDR3 length is 14 residues. CDR3 residues: CASSQGQGGYEQFF. CDR3 DNA sequence: TGCGCCAGCAGCCAGGGACAGGGAGGCTATGAGCAGTTCTTC.

The rearrangement uses TRBV30 and TRBJ1-3; weak D call: TRBD1 (5 bases). Germline V gene sequence: CDR1 GTSNPN, CDR2 SVGIG (reference sequence). V shed 4 bases and J shed 6 bases, with 16 bases lying between them. The length of the CDR3 is 14 residues. CDR3 protein: CAWNRGQGENTIYF. In nucleotides, the CDR3 is TGTGCCTGGAATCGTGGGCAGGGAGAAAACACCATATATTTT.

In this sample, this clonotype turned up many times. V usage is TRBV5-5 and J usage is TRBJ2-7; D remains ambiguous. The CDR3 has 13 amino acids. Germline V gene lookup returns CDR1 SGHKS and CDR2 YYEKEE (reference sequence). V dropped 4 bases and J dropped 3 bases, with 11 bases sitting between them. The CDR3 nucleotides read TGTGCCAGCAGCCGCTCGGTTGGCTACGAGCAGTACTTC. This encodes CASSRSVGYEQYF.

This clonotype appeared a few times. The genes are TRBV7-2 and TRBJ1-2, with D perhaps matching TRBD1 (6 bases). The CDR3 totals 14 residues. Germline values: CDR1 SGHTA, CDR2 FQGNSA. Trimming shortened V by 4 bases and J by 7 bases, and 16 bases separated the two germline ends. Here the CDR3 DNA reads TGTGCCAGCAGCTCTCGTGGGGGCGCTGGTGGCTACACCTTC. Its translation: CASSSRGGAGGYTF. Full variable domain (missing parts from reference TRBV7-2 and TRBJ1-2): GAGVSQSPSNKVTEKGKDVELRCDPISGHTALYWYRQSLGQGLEFLIYFQGNSAPDKSGLPSDRFSAERTGGSVSTLTIQRTQQEDSAVYLCASSSRGGAGGYTFGSGTRLTVV.

V and J are TRBV10-3 and TRBJ2-1, with D tentatively TRBD2 (5 bases). Germline lookup yields CDR1 ENHRY and CDR2 SYGVKD. The CDR3 length is 14 residues. V dropped 4 bases and J dropped 2 bases, with 9 bases sitting between them. The CDR3: CAISGGRAYNEQFF. CDR3 DNA: TGTGCCATCAGTGGAGGGCGGGCCTACAATGAGCAGTTCTTC.

The chain uses TRBV7-6 and TRBJ2-1; 8 positions match TRBD2. V trimming: 6 bases; J trimming: 9 bases; junction bases outside the gene matches: 13. The CDR3 runs 15 residues. Germline V CDR1 and CDR2: SGHVS, FNYEAQ. As DNA, the CDR3 is TGTGCCAGCAGACCTCTAGCGGGCGGGAGAGGTGAGCAGTTCTTC. Its translation is CASRPLAGGRGEQFF.

The chain recombines TRBV25-1 with TRBJ2-4; 8 bases are a match to TRBD1. J gave up 9 bases and V 4 bases, and 5 bases lay outside the gene matches. CDR1 MGHDK and CDR2 SYGVNS come from the germline V gene. The CDR3 totals 13 residues. CDR3 DNA: TGTGCCAGCAGTGCCCGAGACAGGGGCATTCAGTACTTC. Translation: CASSARDRGIQYF. The full variable domain, completed using reference TRBV25-1 and TRBJ2-4, is EADIYQTPRYLVIGTGKKITLECSQTMGHDKMYWYQQDPGMELHLIHYSYGVNSTEKGDLSSESTVSRIRTEHFPLTLESARPSHTSQYLCASSARDRGIQYFGAGTRLSVL.

This clonotype was observed a handful of times. The chain uses TRBV7-9 and TRBJ2-3, with D perhaps matching TRBD1 or TRBD2 (5 bases each). Germline V gives CDR1 SEHNR, CDR2 FQNEAQ (reference sequence). CDR3 length: 15 residues. V was pared by 2 bases and J by 1 base, with 10 bases between. The CDR3 reads CASSLRGDRTDTQYF. CDR3 bases: TGTGCCAGCAGCTTAAGAGGGGACCGCACAGATACGCAGTATTTT.

The chain links TRBV2 to TRBJ2-4; 15 bases are shared with TRBD2. The germline gives CDR1 SNHLY, CDR2 FYNNEI. The CDR3 runs 17 residues. V trimming: 5 bases; J trimming: 3 bases; junction bases outside the gene matches: 5. The chain's CDR3 is CASSWGLAGGDKNIQYF. The CDR3 coding sequence is TGTGCCAGCAGTTGGGGACTAGCGGGAGGCGACAAAAACATTCAGTACTTC.

This clonotype was detected only a few times. This chain connects TRBV5-5 to TRBJ2-5; no clear D. Deletions cut 3 bases from V and 5 bases from J, with 14 bases between. Germline CDR1 reads SGHKS; CDR2 reads YYEKEE (reference sequence). The CDR3 has 14 residues. CDR3 loop: CASSWKGLGETQYF. The DNA for the CDR3 is TGTGCCAGCAGCTGGAAGGGTTTGGGGGAGACCCAGTACTTC.

V is TRBV19 and J is TRBJ1-1, with D maybe TRBD1 (6 bases). This CDR3 spans 13 amino acids. The germline V gene encodes CDR1 LNHDA and CDR2 SQIVND (reference sequence). V was shortened by 1 base and J by 10 bases, with 13 bases between the two germline ends. Here the CDR3 DNA reads TGTGCCAGTAGTATAGTTCCCGAACAGGGAGCTTTCTTT. Residues: CASSIVPEQGAFF.

The rearrangement joins TRBV24-1 to TRBJ2-3, with 9 bases matching TRBD2. Trimming removed 1 base from V and 4 bases from J; junction bases left unmatched: 2. The germline gives CDR1 KGHDR, CDR2 SFDVKD. There are 15 residues in the CDR3. As DNA, the CDR3 is TGTGCCACCAGTGATTTAGCGGGAGGAGCAGATACGCAGTATTTT. Residues: CATSDLAGGADTQYF.

This clonotype has a count of ten or more. This sequence joins TRBV3-1 and TRBJ1-6; D might be TRBD1 (5 bases). This CDR3 region has 14 residues. Trimming pared 1 base from V and 6 bases from J, leaving 7 bases between. The germline V gene has CDR1 LGHDT and CDR2 YNNKEL (reference sequence). The CDR3 reads CASSQGQGNSPLHF. Written as DNA, the CDR3 is TGTGCCAGCAGCCAAGGCCAGGGTAATTCACCCCTCCACTTT. The variable domain in full, completed from reference TRBV3-1 and TRBJ1-6, reads DTAVSQTPKYLVTQMGNDKSIKCEQNLGHDTMYWYKQDSKKFLKIMFSYNNKELIINETVPNRFSPKSPDKAHLNLHINSLELGDSAVYFCASSQGQGNSPLHFGNGTRLTVT.

The CDR3 reads CASSLKGVDTQYF. DNA for the CDR3: TGTGCCAGCAGCTTGAAAGGAGTTGACACGCAGTATTTT. The chain combines TRBV5-6 with TRBJ2-3, with D unresolved. The V end was cut by 1 base, the J end by 9 bases, with 12 bases between. This CDR3 comprises 13 residues. Germline assignment: CDR1 SGHDT and CDR2 YYEEEE.

V gene TRBV7-9 combines with J gene TRBJ2-2; D not certain. Germline V gene data show CDR1 as SEHNR and CDR2 as FQNEAQ (reference sequence). The CDR3 totals 15 residues. Trimming stripped 6 bases from V and 2 bases from J, with 13 bases between. The CDR3 spells CASRPSEFNTGELFF. The DNA of the CDR3 is TGTGCCAGCAGACCCAGCGAATTCAACACCGGGGAGCTGTTTTTT.

This chain uses TRBV21-1 with TRBJ2-5; the table's D gene call, TRBD2, was not cross checked with the DNA. TRBV21-1 is designated a pseudogene. The CDR3 totals 15 residues. CDR3 amino acids: CASSKIAGAEETQYF. CDR3 in DNA: TGTGCCAGCAGCAAAATAGCGGGAGCCGAAGAGACCCAGTACTTC.

The chain links TRBV12-3 or TRBV12-4 to TRBJ2-4, with 12 bases fitting TRBD2. The CDR3 consists of 17 residues. V shed 4 bases and J 1 base; nucleotides not matched to a gene: 5. The CDR3 here is CASSSSGRAGAKNIQYF. The CDR3, as DNA: TGTGCCAGCAGTTCTAGCGGGAGGGCCGGGGCCAAAAACATTCAGTACTTC.

This clonotype was observed a few times. V and J are TRBV3-1 and TRBJ2-7, with a tentative D call TRBD1 (5 bases). This CDR3 spans 13 amino acids. V lost 4 bases and J 5 bases, leaving 12 bases between the germline ends. Germline V CDR1 and CDR2: LGHDT, YNNKEL (reference sequence). The CDR3 loop is CASSRLQVNEQYF. In DNA, the CDR3 is TGTGCCAGCAGCCGCCTACAGGTAAACGAGCAGTACTTC.

The sample holds a few counts of this clonotype. This chain connects TRBV5-6 to TRBJ2-3, with D tentatively TRBD2 (6 bases). Trimming removed 2 bases at V and 3 bases at J, with 16 bases between. Germline V gene sequence: CDR1 SGHDT, CDR2 YYEEEE. The CDR3 length is 16 residues. CDR3 residues: CASSLLPGLETDTQYF. The CDR3 nucleotides are TGTGCCAGCAGCTTACTCCCGGGACTGGAGACAGATACGCAGTATTTT.

The chain combines TRBV7-3 with TRBJ2-5; D is perhaps TRBD2 (6 bases). Germline V gene data show CDR1 as SGHTA and CDR2 as FQGTGA. This CDR3 is built from 13 residues. V lost 4 bases, J lost 2 bases, and 8 bases lay in between. In nucleotides, the CDR3 is TGTGCCAGCAGCTACGGGAGTCAAGAGACCCAGTACTTC. Its translation: CASSYGSQETQYF. The whole variable domain, remainder taken from reference TRBV7-3 and TRBJ2-5, is GAGVSQTPSNKVTEKGKYVELRCDPISGHTALYWYRQSLGQGPEFLIYFQGTGAADDSGLPNDRFFAVRPEGSVSTLKIQRTERGDSAVYLCASSYGSQETQYFGPGTRLLVL.

In its sample, this clonotype was seen a few times. The CDR3 protein is CASRSGVGETQYF. As DNA, the CDR3 is TGTGCCAGCAGGAGCGGGGTCGGGGAGACCCAGTACTTC. The rearrangement uses TRBV25-1 and TRBJ2-5; 7 bases line up with TRBD2. This CDR3 contains 13 residues. V was clipped by 6 bases and J by 5 bases; unmatched bases: 6. Germline CDR1 is MGHDK and CDR2 is SYGVNS.